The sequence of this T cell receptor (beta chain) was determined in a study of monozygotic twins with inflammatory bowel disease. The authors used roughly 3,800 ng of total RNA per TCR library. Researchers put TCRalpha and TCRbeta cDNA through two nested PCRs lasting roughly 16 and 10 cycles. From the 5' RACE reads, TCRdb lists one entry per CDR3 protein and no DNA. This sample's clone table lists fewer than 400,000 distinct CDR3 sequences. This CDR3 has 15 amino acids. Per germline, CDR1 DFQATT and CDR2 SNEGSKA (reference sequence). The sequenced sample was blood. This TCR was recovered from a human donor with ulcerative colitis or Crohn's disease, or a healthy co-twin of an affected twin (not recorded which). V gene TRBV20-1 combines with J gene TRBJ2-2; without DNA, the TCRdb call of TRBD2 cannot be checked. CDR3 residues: CSAPHQEVITGELFF.